These 29 T cell receptor beta chains share one sample of origin, sequenced in a study of T-cell memory formation after mild COVID-19 (dated by TCRdb to about 2021). The library was obtained by 5' RACE. TCRdb names Illumina NovaSeq 6000 as the instrument used. TCRdb ran its own pipeline on the public reads, namely fastp trimming at Q25 and MiXCR clone calling, and kept in-frame beta chains. Rows with a matching CDR3 protein are joined into one entry that keeps the most common DNA and genes. A total of approximately 7,700 distinct CDR3 sequences appear in this sample, approximately 31% of them only once. Of the sample, about three fifths is held by the ten largest clones. What was sequenced was PBMCs or a T cell subset sorted from them (not recorded which). The source of these receptors is an adult woman who had mild COVID-19 (a few samples of this study predate the infection). The sample titles of this study are shuffled in the database, so cell type and time point are left out; the donor was told from shared clones.

This clonotype is classed as medium-sized. V and J are TRBV7-3 and TRBJ2-7, with TRBD2 matching over 11 bases. V lost 0 bases and J lost 1; bases outside the gene matches: 8. CDR3 size: 18 residues. Germline CDR1 SGHTA, CDR2 FQGTGA. The CDR3 sequence: CASSLTSSGRDLSYEQYF. CDR3 bases: TGTGCCAGCAGCTTAACTAGTAGCGGGAGGGATCTTTCCTACGAGCAGTACTTC. The full variable domain, completed using reference TRBV7-3 and TRBJ2-7, is GAGVSQTPSNKVTEKGKYVELRCDPISGHTALYWYRQSLGQGPEFLIYFQGTGAADDSGLPNDRFFAVRPEGSVSTLKIQRTERGDSAVYLCASSLTSSGRDLSYEQYFGPGTRLTVT.

The DNA for the CDR3 is TGTGCCAGCAGCTTAACCTGGACTACCCGCACAGATACGCAGTATTTT. This gives the protein CASSLTWTTRTDTQYF. The chain joins TRBV7-2 to TRBJ2-3, with D possibly being TRBD2 (6 bases). CDR1 SGHTA and CDR2 FQGNSA come from the germline V gene. Trimming shortened V by 2 bases and J by 1 base, and 13 bases separated the two germline ends. CDR3 length: 16 amino acids.

The chain employs TRBV20-1 and TRBJ2-3, with 8 positions matching TRBD1. This CDR3 spans 14 amino acids. Losses at the gene ends were 5 bases for V and 7 bases for J; bases not matched to a gene: 11. The germline gives CDR1 DFQATT, CDR2 SNEGSKA (reference sequence). Here the CDR3 reads CSASTRGRLNTQYF. The CDR3 DNA sequence: TGCAGTGCTTCAACCAGGGGGCGCTTGAATACGCAGTATTTT.

This chain joins TRBV11-2 and TRBJ2-5, with TRBD1 matching over 9 bases. The CDR3 runs 16 residues. Germline trimming cut 7 bases from V and 5 bases from J; bases unmatched to any gene: 14. Per the germline V gene, CDR1 is SGHAT and CDR2 is FQNNGV. The CDR3 loop reads CASITDDRDREETQYF. CDR3 nucleotides: TGTGCCAGCATCACTGACGACCGGGACAGGGAGGAGACCCAGTACTTC.

This clonotype occurred many times. The rearrangement uses TRBV13 and TRBJ2-7, with D perhaps matching TRBD2 (6 bases). Looked up from germline, CDR1 is PRHDT and CDR2 is FYEKMQ (reference sequence). Trimming took 4 bases from V and 1 from J, leaving 8 bases between them. This CDR3 has 13 residues. The CDR3 reads CASSSAGSYEQYF. CDR3 in DNA: TGTGCCAGCAGCTCGGCGGGGTCCTACGAGCAGTACTTC.

This clonotype has ten or more counts. The V and J genes are TRBV3-1 and TRBJ2-7; TRBD1 aligns across 8 bases. This CDR3 spans 16 amino acids. With V trimmed by 0 bases and J by 2 bases, 6 bases remained unmatched. Germline assignment: CDR1 LGHDT and CDR2 YNNKEL (reference sequence). The CDR3 spells CASSQETRTGTYEQYF. The CDR3 DNA sequence: TGTGCCAGCAGCCAAGAAACCCGGACAGGGACCTACGAGCAGTACTTC.

This clonotype occurred many times. The genes are TRBV12-3 or TRBV12-4 and TRBJ2-3, with D hard to call. This CDR3 comprises 15 residues. Trimming removed 7 bases at V and 2 bases at J, with 16 bases between. The CDR3 DNA reads as TGTGCCAGCACTCCGACCGGGCAGATCACAGATACGCAGTATTTT. This sequence encodes CASTPTGQITDTQYF.

At least ten counts were recorded for this clonotype. The chain joins TRBV7-6 to TRBJ1-4; D not certain. There are 16 residues in the CDR3. Germline assignment: CDR1 SGHVS and CDR2 FNYEAQ. The V end was cut by 6 bases, the J end by 4 bases, with 18 bases between. The CDR3 here is CASSLRFAGNNEKLFF. CDR3 in DNA: TGTGCCAGCAGTCTCCGCTTCGCAGGAAATAATGAAAAACTGTTTTTT.

This rearrangement joins TRBV12-3 or TRBV12-4 to TRBJ1-2; D uncertain. The V end lost 5 bases, the J end lost 3 bases, and 19 bases lay between the germline ends. CDR3 length equals 16 residues. CDR3 amino acids: CASSPTGPQTYYGYTF. CDR3 sequence (DNA): TGTGCCAGCAGTCCAACCGGGCCTCAGACCTACTATGGCTACACCTTC.

V is TRBV7-2 and J is TRBJ2-1, with 9 bases fitting TRBD2. After removal of 5 bases from V and 14 bases from J, the junction contained 10 bases not matched to a gene. Germline CDR1 reads SGHTA; CDR2 reads FQGNSA. The CDR3 consists of 13 residues. The CDR3 coding sequence is TGTGCCAGCAGCCCTACATTAGCGGGAGTAGAGTTCTTC. Its protein product is CASSPTLAGVEFF.

This clonotype was seen more than once but under ten times. DNA of the CDR3: TGTGCCAGCAGCCCGGGATTGTGGTCCTACGAGCAGTACTTC. Residues: CASSPGLWSYEQYF. This sequence joins TRBV6-1 and TRBJ2-7, with D perhaps TRBD2 (5 bases). V shed 6 bases and J shed 1 base, with 13 bases lying between them. This CDR3 has 14 residues. Germline CDR1 MNHNS, CDR2 SASEGT.

The V and J genes are TRBV15 and TRBJ2-7; TRBD1 aligns across 8 bases. Germline values: CDR1 LNHNV, CDR2 YYDKDF (reference sequence). Trimming removed 1 base from V and 2 bases from J; junction bases left unmatched: 7. This CDR3 is built from 16 residues. CDR3 loop: CATSRGVDRGPYEQYF. CDR3 bases: TGTGCCACCAGCAGAGGGGTTGACAGGGGACCCTACGAGCAGTACTTC.

This clonotype was seen at least ten times. The V and J genes are TRBV7-2 and TRBJ1-1, with D uncertain. V dropped 5 bases and J dropped 7 bases, with 17 bases sitting between them. Germline V gives CDR1 SGHTA, CDR2 FQGNSA. The CDR3 spans 14 residues. CDR3 nucleotide sequence: TGTGCCAGCAGCCCTGTACATACTCCTAGTGAAGCTTTCTTT. As protein: CASSPVHTPSEAFF.

The chain is built from TRBV7-6 and TRBJ2-7; 9 positions match TRBD2. This CDR3 is 15 amino acids long. Germline V gene data show CDR1 as SGHVS and CDR2 as FNYEAQ. V shed 5 bases, J shed 2 bases, and the junction held 7 bases outside the gene matches. The CDR3 spells CASSQGSGGTYEQYF. The DNA for the CDR3 is TGTGCCAGCAGCCAGGGTAGCGGGGGAACCTACGAGCAGTACTTC.

Many counts were recorded for this clonotype. The chain combines TRBV12-3 or TRBV12-4 with TRBJ2-4, with TRBD2 matching over 8 bases. The CDR3 totals 15 residues. V lost 3 bases to trimming and J lost 3 bases; unmatched junction nucleotides: 4. CDR3 nucleotides: TGTGCCAGCAGTTTCGGGAGGGGAAACAAAAACATTCAGTACTTC. This gives the protein CASSFGRGNKNIQYF.

In its sample, this clonotype is medium-sized. The chain joins TRBV12-3 or TRBV12-4 to TRBJ2-2, with TRBD1 matching 8 bases. The CDR3 is 15 residues long. V trimming: 5 bases; J trimming: 6 bases; junction bases outside the gene matches: 8. The CDR3 region has the DNA TGTGCCAGCAGTGTGTATGGACAGGGTTCCGGGGAGCTGTTTTTT. Translating it yields CASSVYGQGSGELFF.

The chain joins TRBV6-5 to TRBJ2-3; D is unresolved. This CDR3 has 11 amino acids. Trimming took 10 bases from V and 6 from J, leaving 11 bases between them. Germline-derived CDR1 and CDR2 are MNHEY and SVGAGI. The chain's CDR3 is CATSAADTQYF. Written as DNA, the CDR3 is TGTGCCACCTCCGCTGCGGATACGCAGTATTTT.

This clonotype was found once. The DNA of the CDR3 is TGCGCCAGCAGCCCTGGGACCCTCCAAGAGACCCAGTACTTC. It translates to CASSPGTLQETQYF. The genes are TRBV4-3 and TRBJ2-5; TRBD1 or TRBD2 may be the D gene (5 bases each). This CDR3 spans 14 amino acids. V was shortened by 4 bases and J by 1 base, with 10 bases between the two germline ends. Germline V gene lookup returns CDR1 LGHNA and CDR2 YSLEER.

This clonotype was observed many times. V usage is TRBV19 and J usage is TRBJ1-1; a weak D match, TRBD1 (6 bases). The V gene lost 2 bases and the J gene lost 4 bases, with 14 bases spanning the gap. Germline CDR1 LNHDA, CDR2 SQIVND (reference sequence). The CDR3 has 15 amino acids. This chain's CDR3 is CASSITRGLFTEAFF. The CDR3 DNA follows: TGTGCCAGTAGTATAACCAGGGGCTTGTTCACTGAAGCTTTCTTT.

This clonotype was recorded at least ten times. The rearrangement joins TRBV27 to TRBJ1-5; unclear D gene. Germline values: CDR1 MNHEY, CDR2 SMNVEV (reference sequence). V shed 10 bases and J shed 4 bases, with 14 bases lying between them. The CDR3 is made up of 13 amino acids. CDR3 nucleotides: TGTGCCACGAGCAATGGACTGAATCAGCCCCAGCATTTT. Translated, it gives CATSNGLNQPQHF.

This clonotype was seen repeatedly, ten times or more. V usage is TRBV10-3 and J usage is TRBJ1-1, with a tentative D call TRBD1 (5 bases). The CDR3 covers 17 residues. Germline lookup yields CDR1 ENHRY and CDR2 SYGVKD. V lost 4 bases and J 0 bases, leaving 18 bases between the germline ends. Here the CDR3 reads CAISGSSGTHMNTEAFF. The CDR3 DNA is TGTGCCATCAGTGGATCCTCAGGGACCCACATGAACACTGAAGCTTTCTTT.

The table lists this clonotype with many counts. J is TRBJ2-1 and V is TRBV2; 13 bases match TRBD2. Germline CDR1 and CDR2: SNHLY and FYNNEI. V gave up 6 bases and J gave up 7 bases; unmatched junction bases: 3. The CDR3 extends over 14 amino acids. This CDR3 reads CASRLAGGPNEQFF. Here the CDR3 DNA reads TGTGCCAGCAGACTAGCGGGGGGGCCGAATGAGCAGTTCTTC.

This clonotype was counted ten times or more. The chain couples TRBV7-6 to TRBJ2-7; D assignment may be TRBD1 or TRBD2 (5 bases each). V lost 5 bases and J lost 2, with 13 bases in between. Germline V gene lookup returns CDR1 SGHVS and CDR2 FNYEAQ. This CDR3 has 14 amino acids. The DNA of the CDR3 is TGTGCCAGCAGCGCCCGGGACGTAACCTACGAGCAGTACTTC. Protein sequence: CASSARDVTYEQYF.

The sample holds many counts of this clonotype. V gene TRBV6-2 or TRBV6-3 combines with J gene TRBJ2-7; 7 bases match TRBD1. V trimming: 7 bases; J trimming: 7 bases; junction bases outside the gene matches: 22. The CDR3 has 17 residues. Looked up from germline, CDR1 is MNHEY and CDR2 is SVGEGT. The CDR3: CASNWTPLWTGEDEQYF. The CDR3 DNA is TGTGCCAGCAATTGGACGCCGCTGTGGACAGGCGAGGATGAGCAGTACTTC.

This clonotype was seen many times. The rearrangement uses TRBV30 and TRBJ2-1; D is unclear. The CDR3 has 12 amino acids. The V gene's germline CDR1 is GTSNPN and CDR2 SVGIG (reference sequence). V was shortened by 2 bases and J by 3 bases, with 5 bases between the two germline ends. CDR3 loop: CAWSIGYNEQFF. The CDR3, as DNA: TGTGCCTGGAGTATTGGCTACAATGAGCAGTTCTTC.

Details on this clonotype: This sequence may be a read error, since a much larger clone differs from it by one base. The CDR3 does not close with the conserved phenylalanine or tryptophan, likely indicating a read error. V and J are TRBV27 and TRBJ1-2; D gene ambiguous. The V and J ends lost 0 bases and 1 base respectively, with 9 bases between them. Per germline, CDR1 MNHEY and CDR2 SMNVEV (reference sequence). The CDR3 loop spans 15 amino acids. The CDR3 loop reads CASSLSLPINYGYTL. Here the CDR3 DNA reads TGTGCCAGCAGTTTATCGCTCCCAATTAACTATGGCTACACCTTA.

This clonotype has ten or more counts. J is TRBJ2-7 and V is TRBV6-2 or TRBV6-3, with 9 bases aligning to TRBD2. Germline CDR1 and CDR2: MNHEY and SVGEGT. V gave up 2 bases and J gave up 1 base; unmatched junction bases: 9. This CDR3 has 17 residues. CDR3 coding DNA: TGTGCCAGCAGTTACGTTAGCGGGAGAGGAAAATCCTACGAGCAGTACTTC. Protein product: CASSYVSGRGKSYEQYF.

This clonotype was recorded at least ten times. One end of the junction is discordant with germline, which a read error may explain. The gene calls are TRBV5-6 and TRBJ1-6, with D unclear. This CDR3 contains 12 residues. Germline values: CDR1 SGHDT, CDR2 YYEEEE. CDR3 DNA sequence: TGTGCCAGCAACTTGGGTAATTCACCCCTCCACTTT. It is translated as CASNLGNSPLHF.

In its sample, this clonotype ranks as medium-sized. The gene calls are TRBV4-1 and TRBJ2-3, with TRBD2 matching 7 bases. This CDR3 is 18 amino acids long. Losses at the gene ends were 4 bases for V and 6 bases for J; bases not matched to a gene: 19. CDR1 is MGHRA, CDR2 YSYEKL, per germline. The CDR3: CASSPGGSRSEEADTQYF. CDR3 coding DNA: TGCGCCAGCAGCCCCGGGGGGAGTCGCTCGGAGGAGGCGGATACGCAGTATTTT.